Following are 15 T cell receptor beta chains from one sample sequenced in a study of beta chain features in type 1 diabetes. Whole-study findings and limits: Moderate but significant shortening of TCRB CDR3s was recorded in all four CD4+ subsets from Type 1 diabetes patients.

The study reverse transcribed the entire isolated RNA, so it sequenced expressed TCRB transcripts. Sequenced by immunoSEQ multiplex PCR; TCRdb stores in-frame clones only, minus some. Found here are 100,000 to 150,000 clones, around 9% of them singletons; the top ten hold approximately 0.7%. Their antigens are not known. The sample consisted of central memory CD4+ T cells from blood. These receptors all stem from a man aged 30 to 45 with type 1 diabetes.

The chain is built from TRBV11-2 and TRBJ2-5, with 7 bases that match TRBD2. CDR1 and CDR2 from the germline V gene are SGHAT and FQNNGV. Losses at the gene ends were 2 bases for V and 4 bases for J; bases not matched to a gene: 10. The CDR3 contains 16 residues. The CDR3 reads CASSLNSGGSRETQYF. CDR3 nucleotides: TGTGCCAGCAGCTTAAACTCGGGGGGTTCAAGAGAGACCCAGTACTTC.

The chain joins TRBV7-9 to TRBJ2-1, with 13 bases fitting TRBD2. The CDR3 has 15 amino acids. The V segment lost 6 bases and the J segment 8 bases; nucleotides outside the gene matches: 7. Germline CDR1 SEHNR, CDR2 FQNEAQ (reference sequence). CDR3 sequence: CASSPYGLAGDEQFF. In DNA, the CDR3 is TGTGCCAGCAGTCCTTATGGACTAGCGGGGGATGAGCAGTTCTTC.

This clone was seen only a few times. The J gene is TRBJ2-2, the V gene TRBV4-1, with D perhaps TRBD2 (6 bases). This CDR3 spans 16 amino acids. Germline V gene lookup returns CDR1 MGHRA and CDR2 YSYEKL. The V and J ends lost 4 bases and 1 base respectively, with 13 bases between them. The CDR3 sequence is CASSPGAGGNTGELFF. In nucleotides, the CDR3 is TGCGCCAGCAGCCCAGGAGCGGGTGGGAACACCGGGGAGCTGTTTTTT.

V is TRBV19 and J is TRBJ1-1; D call uncertain. The CDR3 is 13 amino acids. The V and J ends lost 4 bases and 3 bases respectively, with 9 bases between them. CDR1 is LNHDA, CDR2 SQIVND, per germline (reference sequence). This CDR3 is CASSTARDTEAFF. In DNA form, the CDR3 reads TGTGCCAGTAGTACAGCTCGGGACACTGAAGCTTTCTTT.

The genes are TRBV5-1 and TRBJ2-3; unclear D gene. The CDR3 is 13 residues long. Trimming took 5 bases from V and 5 from J, leaving 12 bases between them. CDR1 is SGHRS and CDR2 is YFSETQ in the germline V gene. This CDR3 reads CASSPDWIDTQYF. CDR3 DNA sequence: TGCGCCAGCAGTCCCGACTGGATAGATACGCAGTATTTT.

This clone came up a few times. The chain combines TRBV9 with TRBJ2-5; 8 nucleotides align to TRBD2. The CDR3 covers 13 residues. J gave up 4 bases and V 3 bases, and 2 bases lay outside the gene matches. Germline V CDR1 and CDR2: SGDLS, YYNGEE. CDR3 protein: CASSAGGGETQYF. The CDR3 coding sequence is TGTGCCAGCAGCGCCGGGGGGGGAGAGACCCAGTACTTC.

This clone was detected only a few times. The chain carries TRBV7-8 and TRBJ2-7; D perhaps matches TRBD2 (6 bases). V was clipped by 3 bases and J by 1 base, with 13 bases between them. Germline assignment: CDR1 SGHVS and CDR2 FQNEAQ. The CDR3 length is 15 residues. CDR3 protein: CASSLGGSASYEQYF. CDR3 bases: TGTGCCAGCAGCTTGGGAGGCAGTGCTTCCTACGAGCAGTACTTC. Together with reference TRBV7-8 and TRBJ2-7, the CDR3 gives the full variable domain: GAGVSQSPRYKVAKRGQDVALRCDPISGHVSLFWYQQALGQGPEFLTYFQNEAQLDKSGLPSDRFFAERPEGSVSTLKIQRTQQEDSAVYLCASSLGGSASYEQYFGPGTRLTVT.

There are a few counts of this clone. CDR3 bases: TGTGCCGTCCTTGGGACAGTTGAAGGGCCCCACGAGCAGTACTTC. It translates to CAVLGTVEGPHEQYF. The chain links TRBV7-3 to TRBJ2-7; 7 bases align to TRBD1. V gave up 11 bases and J gave up 5 bases; unmatched junction bases: 18. The germline CDR1 and CDR2 sequences are SGHTA and FQGTGA. The CDR3 sequence is 15 residues long.

The chain employs TRBV5-4 and TRBJ1-2, with 8 bases identical to TRBD1. Germline V gives CDR1 SGHNT, CDR2 YYREEE (reference sequence). This CDR3 contains 13 residues. V was clipped by 0 bases and J by 7 bases; unmatched bases: 2. The CDR3 DNA reads TGTGCCAGCAGCTTGGTGGGACAGGCTGGCTACACCTTC. Its translation: CASSLVGQAGYTF.

This chain links TRBV11-1 with TRBJ2-5; 7 bases are a match to TRBD2. Germline-derived CDR1 and CDR2 are SGHAT and FQDESV (reference sequence). With 6 bases clipped from V and 2 bases from J, the junction kept 6 bases outside the gene matches. The CDR3 is 14 amino acids. CDR3 amino acids: CASSRGVIQETQYF. The CDR3 DNA follows: TGTGCCAGCAGTCGGGGGGTGATACAAGAGACCCAGTACTTC.

This clone occurred a few times. The gene calls are TRBV5-1 and TRBJ1-4; weak D call: TRBD1 (5 bases). Germline V lookup: CDR1 SGHRS, CDR2 YFSETQ. The CDR3 extends over 16 amino acids. V lost 4 bases, J lost 0 bases, and 13 bases lay in between. The CDR3 bases are TGCGCCAGCAGCGGGTCTGACAGTTCAACTAATGAAAAACTGTTTTTT. Protein sequence: CASSGSDSSTNEKLFF. Drawing the rest from reference TRBV5-1 and TRBJ1-4, the complete variable domain is KAGVTQTPRYLIKTRGQQVTLSCSPISGHRSVSWYQQTPGQGLQFLFEYFSETQRNKGNFPGRFSGRQFSNSRSEMNVSTLELGDSALYLCASSGSDSSTNEKLFFGSGTQLSVL.

This clone was seen only a few times. The chain uses TRBV5-1 and TRBJ2-1, with 10 positions matching TRBD2. Per the germline V gene, CDR1 is SGHRS and CDR2 is YFSETQ. V lost 4 bases to trimming and J lost 4 bases; unmatched junction nucleotides: 11. This CDR3 contains 17 residues. The CDR3 loop is CASSPARGSGRYNEQFF. The CDR3 DNA reads TGCGCCAGCAGCCCCGCCCGAGGTAGCGGGAGGTACAATGAGCAGTTCTTC.

This clone has only a few counts. The chain is built from TRBV18 and TRBJ1-5, with 12 bases fitting TRBD1. This CDR3 has 17 residues. Trimming cost V 5 bases and J 2 bases; bases outside gene matches: 7. The germline CDR1 and CDR2 sequences are KGHSH and LQKENI. The DNA for the CDR3 is TGTGCCAGCTCATCCGGGACAGGGGGCCTGGGCAATCAGCCCCAGCATTTT. It yields the protein CASSSGTGGLGNQPQHF.

The rearrangement uses TRBV11-3 and TRBJ2-5, with 7 bases lining up with TRBD1. Germline V gene data show CDR1 as SGHNT and CDR2 as YENEEA. The CDR3 is 13 residues long. Trimming cost V 5 bases and J 4 bases; bases outside gene matches: 4. The CDR3 bases are TGTGCCAGCAGCCCCGGGACAGCAGAGACCCAGTACTTC. Protein product: CASSPGTAETQYF.

V is TRBV2 and J is TRBJ2-4; 7 positions match TRBD1. Losses at the gene ends were 5 bases for V and 15 bases for J; bases not matched to a gene: 10. Per germline, CDR1 SNHLY and CDR2 FYNNEI. This CDR3 spans 12 amino acids. The chain's CDR3 is CASSRTGPDMYF. Here the CDR3 DNA reads TGTGCCAGCAGTAGGACAGGCCCGGACATGTACTTC.